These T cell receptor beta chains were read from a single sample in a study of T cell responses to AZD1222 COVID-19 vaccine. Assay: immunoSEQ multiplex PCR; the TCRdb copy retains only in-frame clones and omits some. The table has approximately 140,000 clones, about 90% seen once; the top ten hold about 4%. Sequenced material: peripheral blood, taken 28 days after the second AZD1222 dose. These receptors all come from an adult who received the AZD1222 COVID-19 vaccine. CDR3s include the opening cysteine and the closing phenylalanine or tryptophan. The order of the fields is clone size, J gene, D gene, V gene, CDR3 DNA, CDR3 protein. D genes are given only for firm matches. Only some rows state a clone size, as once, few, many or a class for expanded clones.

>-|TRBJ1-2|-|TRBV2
TGTGCCAGCAGAGAGACCGGGCCTCTCATGGGGGGCTACACCTTC
CASRETGPLMGGYTF
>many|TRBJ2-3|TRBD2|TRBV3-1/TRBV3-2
TGTGCCAGCAGCCACACCGGGACTAGCGGGCAGTATTTT
CASSHTGTSGQYF
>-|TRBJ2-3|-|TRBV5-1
TGCGCCAGCAGCTTGGGGGGTAAGAGCACAGATACGCAGTATTTT
CASSLGGKSTDTQYF
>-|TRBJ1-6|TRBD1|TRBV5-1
TGCGCCAGCAGCCCGGACAGGGATGATTCACCCCTCCACTTT
CASSPDRDDSPLHF
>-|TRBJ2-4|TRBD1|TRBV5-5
TGTGCCAGCAGTTCGCCATTATCAGGGGGCCGGGACATTCAGTACTTC
CASSSPLSGGRDIQYF
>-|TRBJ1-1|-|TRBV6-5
TGTGCCAGCAGACCTGACATCCCGAGTACTGAAGCTTTCTTT
CASRPDIPSTEAFF
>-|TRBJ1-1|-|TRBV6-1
TGTGCCAGCAGTGAAGTAACGTTTAGGGGACGGCGGCCGAACACTGAAGCTTTCTTT
CASSEVTFRGRRPNTEAFF
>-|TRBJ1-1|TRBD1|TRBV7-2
TGTGCCAGCAGCCTACAGGGGGCTGGCACTGAAGCTTTCTTT
CASSLQGAGTEAFF
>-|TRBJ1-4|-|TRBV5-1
TGCGCCAGCAGCTTGCCCTCGGATGAAAAACTGTTTTTT
CASSLPSDEKLFF
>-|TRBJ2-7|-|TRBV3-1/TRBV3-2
TGTGCCAGCAGCCAAGCAGTCGGGAACTTTCCCCAGCAGTACTTC
CASSQAVGNFPQQYF
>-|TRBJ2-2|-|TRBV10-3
TGTGCCATCGGGCCCACCGGGGAGCTGTTTTTT
CAIGPTGELFF
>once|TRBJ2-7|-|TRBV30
TGTGCCTGGAAGAGAGGACAAGGTGTGTACGAGCAGTACTTC
CAWKRGQGVYEQYF
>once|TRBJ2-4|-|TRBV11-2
TGTGCCAGCAGCTTAGAGGGCATAGCCAAAAACATTCAGTACTTC
CASSLEGIAKNIQYF
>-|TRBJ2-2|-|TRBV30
TGTGCCTGGAGCTTGACGGTTAACACCGGGGAGCTGTTTTTT
CAWSLTVNTGELFF
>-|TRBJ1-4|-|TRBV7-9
TGTGCCAGCAGCTTGGACACGAATAATGAAAAACTGTTTTTT
CASSLDTNNEKLFF
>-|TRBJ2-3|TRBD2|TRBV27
TGTGCCAGCAGACAACTGGGAGGGACTTGGAGCACAGATACGCAGTATTTT
CASRQLGGTWSTDTQYF
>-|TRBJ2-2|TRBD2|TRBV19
TGTGCCAGTAGTCCAGGACTAGCGGGAGACGGGGGCACCGGGGAGCTGTTTTTT
CASSPGLAGDGGTGELFF
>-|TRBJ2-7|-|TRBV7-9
TGTGCCAGCAGCCCCGGGGGACAGTTCTACGAGCAGTACTTC
CASSPGGQFYEQYF
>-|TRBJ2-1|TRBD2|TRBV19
TGTGCCAGTAGTTCGACTACGGGAGGGCCCCACAATGAGCAGTTCTTC
CASSSTTGGPHNEQFF
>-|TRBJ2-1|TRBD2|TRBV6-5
TGTGCCAGCAGTTCCTACTCCGGGACTAACAATGAGCAGTTCTTC
CASSSYSGTNNEQFF
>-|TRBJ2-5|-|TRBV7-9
TGTGCCAGCAGCTTAGTAACAGGCCAAGAGACCCAGTACTTC
CASSLVTGQETQYF
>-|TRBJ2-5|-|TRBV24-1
TGTGCCACCAGCGAGGACACCCAAGAGACCCAGTACTTC
CATSEDTQETQYF
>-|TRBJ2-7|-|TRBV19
TGTGCCAGTAGTATAACGACGAGCTCCTACGAGCAGTACTTC
CASSITTSSYEQYF
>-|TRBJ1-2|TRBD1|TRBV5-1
TGCGCCAGCAGCTTGGCTGGGACAGGGGGCGGCTACACCTTC
CASSLAGTGGGYTF
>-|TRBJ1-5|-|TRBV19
TGTGCCAGTAGTATGGAGACTCTTAGCAATCAGCCCCAGCATTTT
CASSMETLSNQPQHF
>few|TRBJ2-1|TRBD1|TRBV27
TGTGCCAGCAGTTTCCTCGACAGGGCTCCTGAGCAGTTCTTC
CASSFLDRAPEQFF
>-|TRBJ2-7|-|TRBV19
TGTGCCAGTAGTATAGGGACACCCTCCTACGAGCAGTACTTC
CASSIGTPSYEQYF
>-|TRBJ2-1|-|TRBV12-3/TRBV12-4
TGTGCCAGCAGTTTCCTAGGCAATGAGCAGTTCTTC
CASSFLGNEQFF
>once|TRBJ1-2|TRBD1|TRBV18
TGTGCCAGCTCATATACAGGGGGCTATGGCTACACCTTC
CASSYTGGYGYTF
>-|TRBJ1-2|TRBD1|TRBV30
TGTGCCTGGAGAGCAAGGGGGCCTGAAGGCTACACCTTC
CAWRARGPEGYTF
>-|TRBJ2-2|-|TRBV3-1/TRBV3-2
TGTGCCAGCAGCCCTGACACCGGGGAGCTGTTTTTT
CASSPDTGELFF
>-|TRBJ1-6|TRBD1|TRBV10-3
TGTGCCACTAGACAGGGGGCCTTTCTCCCCTCACCCCTCCACTTT
CATRQGAFLPSPLHF
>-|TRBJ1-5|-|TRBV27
TGTGCCAGCAGTCTCACAAAGGCGAGGGGCAATCAGCCCCAGCATTTT
CASSLTKARGNQPQHF
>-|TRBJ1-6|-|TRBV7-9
TGTGCCGGAAAGGCGGGGCAGGCTTATAATTCACCCCTCCACTTT
CAGKAGQAYNSPLHF
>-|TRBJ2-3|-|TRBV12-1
TGTGCCAGCAGCTTGCAAGCGGGGCCCTCAGATACGCAGTATTTT
CASSLQAGPSDTQYF
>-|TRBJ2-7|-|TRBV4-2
TGTGCCAGCAGCCAAGAAATTAGCTCCTACGAGCAGTACTTC
CASSQEISSYEQYF
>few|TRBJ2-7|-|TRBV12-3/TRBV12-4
TGTGCCAGCAGTCGACAGCTCAACTACGAGCAGTACTTC
CASSRQLNYEQYF
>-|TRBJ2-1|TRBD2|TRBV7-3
TGTGCCAGCAGCTTAAGCGGGGGGGCGTCCTACAATGAGCAGTTCTTC
CASSLSGGASYNEQFF
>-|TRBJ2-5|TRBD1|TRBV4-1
TGCGCCAGCAGCCATCCCGGGACAGGGTTATCGGAGACCCAGTACTTC
CASSHPGTGLSETQYF
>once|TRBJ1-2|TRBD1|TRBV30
TGTGCCTGGACCCCGGACAGGGGAGGCTATGGCTACACCTTC
CAWTPDRGGYGYTF
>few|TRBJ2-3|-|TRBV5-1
TGCGCCAGCAGCTTGGTGCTAGATGTAGATACGCAGTATTTT
CASSLVLDVDTQYF
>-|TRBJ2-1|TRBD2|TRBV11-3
TGTGCCAGCAGCCCAAGGACTAGCGGGGGGTACAATGAGCAGTTCTTC
CASSPRTSGGYNEQFF
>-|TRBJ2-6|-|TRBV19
TGTGCCAGTACCCAAGGGGGTGGGGCCAACGTCCTGACTTTC
CASTQGGGANVLTF
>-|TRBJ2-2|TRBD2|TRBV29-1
TGCAGCGCCAAGCGGGAGGGCCAGGAGCTGTTTTTT
CSAKREGQELFF
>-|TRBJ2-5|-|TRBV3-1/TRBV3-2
TGTGCCAGCAGCCAAGTGGCGATGCTGCAAGAGACCCAGTACTTC
CASSQVAMLQETQYF
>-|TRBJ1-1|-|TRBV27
TGTGCCAGCAGTTTATCTCCAGTGCCGGGTGCTGAAGCTTTCTTT
CASSLSPVPGAEAFF
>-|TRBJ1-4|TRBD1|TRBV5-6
TGTGCCAGCAGCTTGGGTAAATATCCGGGACAGTCAGTTGAAAAACTGTTTTTT
CASSLGKYPGQSVEKLFF
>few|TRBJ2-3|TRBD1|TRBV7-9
TGTGCCAGCAGCGACCGGGACAGGGTTTCGACAGATACGCAGTATTTT
CASSDRDRVSTDTQYF
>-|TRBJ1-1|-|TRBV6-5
TGTGCCAGCAGTTACTTCCAGGGCGCTGAAGCTTTCTTT
CASSYFQGAEAFF
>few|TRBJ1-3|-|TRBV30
TGTGCCTGGAGTGTGGGAGGAAACACCATATATTTT
CAWSVGGNTIYF
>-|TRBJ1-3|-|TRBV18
TGTGCCAGCTCACCGATGGACAGACACTCTGGAAACACCATATATTTT
CASSPMDRHSGNTIYF
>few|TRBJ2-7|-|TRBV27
TGTGCCAGCAGTATTACCTCCGGAGGACGTCGCGGATACGAGCAGTACTTC
CASSITSGGRRGYEQYF
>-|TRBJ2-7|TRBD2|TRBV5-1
TGCGCCAGCAGACTCGGGACTAGCGGGCTTTCCTACGAGCAGTACTTC
CASRLGTSGLSYEQYF
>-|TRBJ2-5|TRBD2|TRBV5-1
TGCGCCAGCAGCCTGGGCGGGGGGCGAGAGACCCAGTACTTC
CASSLGGGRETQYF
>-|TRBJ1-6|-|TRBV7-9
TGTGCCAGCACCAACCGGGACTATAATTCACCCCTCCACTTT
CASTNRDYNSPLHF